This T cell receptor (beta chain) was retrieved from a study of T-cell memory formation after mild COVID-19. On the study more broadly: Largely, TCR clusters stayed within a single donor.

TCRdb re-derived calls from the 5' RACE reads in MiXCR, one entry per CDR3 protein. This sample has 250,000 to 300,000 distinct CDR3 sequences; around 15% occur once, and the top ten carry roughly 20%. The CDR3 has 13 residues. CDR1 and CDR2 from the germline V gene are SQVTM and ANQGSEA. V was shortened by 3 bases and J by 1 base, with 9 bases between the two germline ends. In its sample, this clonotype was seen a few times. Its antigen is not known. Study observations and caveats: Mainly in CM and EM were contracting CD4+ clones; CD8+ were in EMRA.

The TCR comes from a man between 18 and 29 years old who had mild COVID-19 (a few samples of this study predate the infection). Cell type and time point are not known. The specimen was PBMCs or a T cell subset sorted from them (not recorded which). The V gene is TRBV29-1, the J gene TRBJ2-5, with D possibly being TRBD2 (5 bases). CDR3 sequence (DNA): TGCAGCGTTGACCCGGGGTCCCAAGAGACCCAGTACTTC. Protein: CSVDPGSQETQYF.